This record concerns one T cell receptor (beta chain) sequence. The data were obtained in a study of early T cells in non-severe SARS-CoV-2 infection. TCRdb used MiXCR to reprocess the 5' RACE reads, holding one entry per CDR3 protein. This table holds approximately 70,000 distinct CDR3 sequences, approximately 10% found once. V lost 1 base to trimming and J lost 4 bases, with 5 bases between them. Germline CDR1 and CDR2: SEHNR and FQNEAQ (reference sequence). The CDR3 runs 12 residues. Source: whole blood, taken at baseline. This rearrangement joins TRBV7-9 to TRBJ2-7; D not certain. The source is an adult who was a healthcare worker with PCR-confirmed SARS-CoV-2 infection or an uninfected control (not recorded which). CDR3 bases: TGTGCCAGCAGCTTAGTGCCGTACGAGCAGTACTTC. It is translated as CASSLVPYEQYF.